This T cell receptor (beta chain) was retrieved from a study of blood T cells in healthy people across ages (dated by TCRdb to the mid-2010s). Regarding the study in general: In model experiments, template switching captured roughly one uniquely barcoded TCR beta cDNA molecule for every two T cells. Four age groups were formed from the donors: young (average approximately 16 years), middle-aged (around 37), aged (62) and long-lived (around 82). Using the same blood draw, the study looked at two additional independent replicas of 1 million unique cDNA reads for two donors, one aged 18 to 30 and the other aged 80 or older. Age-related changes in TCR beta repertoire diversity were measured in the study by deep sequencing normalized with unique cDNA molecular identifiers.

The 39 donors, aged roughly 6 to 90 years, were systemically healthy Caucasian individuals from Russia. Approximately 10 milliliters of peripheral blood were collected from each donor into EDTA-treated Vacutainer tubes. Ficoll-Paque density-gradient centrifugation was used to isolate PBMCs, with at least 6.5 million per sample. Trizol reagent was used to extract total RNA from PBMCs, with at least 5.5 micrograms per sample. For every donor, an aliquot of PBMCs went through flow cytometry to measure the percentages of naive CD45RAhigh/CD27high T cells. This clonotype was counted between two and nine times. Its antigen remains unidentified. Base qualities are not at hand, and no much larger clone is one base apart. Libraries were built with 5' RACE. The sequencer was an Illumina HiSeq 2500. A second about 7 to 11 cycle PCR used a sample-barcoded 5' primer and a J-beta primer mix. Each TCR beta cDNA molecule received a unique molecular identifier from a template-switch 5' adaptor carrying 12 random nucleotides. At least 2.5 million CDR3-containing paired-end reads were obtained from each sample. First-strand cDNA synthesis was performed from all RNA using the Mint cDNA synthesis kit, with priming by a TRBC-specific oligonucleotide. Following uracil-DNA glycosylase treatment, a first 18-cycle PCR with universal primers M1SS and BC2_uni_R was performed on all cDNA. The authors' pipeline ran thus. For normalization, 1 million high-quality reads were randomly selected from each sample, with every read carrying a distinct molecular identifier. Instead of being binned into consensus sequences, reads with shared molecular identifiers were discarded. MiTCR, with a Q25 quality threshold and the strictest error-elimination algorithm, was used for CDR3 identification, clonotype clustering and error correction. A nonparametric unseen species model with Euler transformation was used to estimate lower-bound total TCR beta diversity. TCRdb reworked the public reads: Q25 trimming with fastp, MiXCR clone assembly, productive beta chains retained. Entries are consolidated by CDR3 protein sequence, retaining the most common genes and DNA. TCRdb's processing, not the study's, gives the V and J calls here. The sample has 800,000 or so distinct CDR3 sequences on record, roughly 25% of them singletons. 3.7% of the sample comes from the top ten.

Including the terminal cysteine and phenylalanine, the CDR3 comprises 13 residues. Only CDR3 DNA remains: 39 bases, in frame from the first base. Between the V and J ends, shortened by 1 base and 14 bases respectively, the junction contains 15 bases. The germline V gene supplies CDR1 MGHRA and CDR2 YSYEKL. What the authors observed across the whole study: Because the CMV infection status of the donors was unknown, age-related changes in expanded clonotypes may potentially have been confounded. Bulk unsorted PBMC profiling prevented conclusive comparison of naive and antigen-experienced compartments. A strong correlation was found between observed TCR beta diversity and the percentage of naive T cells measured by flow cytometry. Compared with the aged group, the long-lived group had more naive CD4+ T cells, fewer expanded clones and increased TCR diversity, a pattern suggesting age selection. As age increased, observed TCR beta diversity per million T cells dropped in a roughly linear way, and a significant reduction was already evident by age roughly 40. Estimates of total diversity from one million sequenced T cells were regarded as lower bounds and underestimates.

The same sample was also used in a study of T cells of mothers and their children. From that second study: Nine systemically healthy Caucasian individuals served as donors, namely three mothers together with their six children. cDNA synthesis used all of the extracted RNA, with roughly 1.6 ug of RNA in each 15 ul reaction. Sample barcodes and 2-4 random nucleotides were added via the M1S primer in the second PCR. Over 8 million TCR beta CDR3 reads came from each mother, compared with some 3 million reads from each child. TCR recombination output is similarly shaped by thymic selection in related and unrelated pairs, with a minor effect exerted by inherited differences. Normalized repertoire overlap in related mother-child pairs was always slightly higher than in unrelated mother-child pairs, but the difference was never significant. No persistent microchimeric T cell clones were found, with a detection sensitivity of roughly 99 clones per million clonotypes. In the study, deep NGS was used to compare the TCR beta repertoires of mothers and children, and features distinguishing related mother-child pairs from unrelated individuals were sought. Mothers averaged about 40 +/- 4 years of age and children averaged about 10 +/- 4 years. After adapters were ligated using NEBNext reagents, the libraries underwent 100+100 nt paired-end sequencing on an Illumina HiSeq 2000. To prevent cross-contamination, the mother and child libraries were prepared a month apart and were sequenced in separate runs. Between about 500,000 and 2,100,000 distinct TCR beta clonotypes were identified per donor. Naive TCR beta clonotypes were estimated from low-frequency clonotypes matched to each donor's FACS-determined naive share, without sorting.

The TCR originated in a boy under 18 in good health. The material sequenced was blood. This sequence uses TRBV4-1 and TRBJ2-1; no D segment can be confidently identified. This receptor has the CDR3 CASSQVLLTVEFF. The DNA sequence reads TGCGCCAGCAGCCAAGTTTTGCTGACCGTGGAGTTCTTC.